Below, 23 T cell receptor beta chains from the same sample are listed, as sequenced in a study of cytomegalovirus exposure and HLA in healthy donors. PCR primers comprised 60 Vbeta and 13 Jbeta primers. The table came from immunoSEQ multiplex PCR; TCRdb's copy has only in-frame clones and leaves some out. The sample totals nearly 200,000 clones; its top ten clones hold around 0.7%. Material: PBMCs. The receptors derive from a boy younger than 18 in good health and CMV-seronegative.

V gene TRBV5-1 combines with J gene TRBJ2-2; TRBD1 aligns across 7 bases. Looked up from germline, CDR1 is SGHRS and CDR2 is YFSETQ. After removal of 2 bases from V and 3 bases from J, the junction contained 4 bases not matched to a gene. The CDR3 extends over 15 amino acids. Written as DNA, the CDR3 is TGCGCCAGCAGCTTCATCGGACAGGACACCGGGGAGCTGTTTTTT. The encoded protein is CASSFIGQDTGELFF.

CDR3 bases: TGTGCCAGCAGTTTATGGGGTGGGGGCCTGAACACCGGGGAGCTGTTTTTT. Residues: CASSLWGGGLNTGELFF. The chain joins TRBV27 to TRBJ2-2; the D gene is possibly TRBD1 (6 bases). Germline loops: CDR1 MNHEY, CDR2 SMNVEV (reference sequence). The CDR3 loop spans 17 amino acids. V gave up 1 base and J gave up 1 base, with 13 bases separating them.

The chain links TRBV6-5 to TRBJ2-7; D possibly corresponds to TRBD1 (5 bases). This CDR3 is built from 11 residues. In germline, CDR1 is MNHEY, CDR2 SVGAGI. Trimming stripped 6 bases from V and 7 bases from J, with 10 bases between. CDR3 bases: TGTGCCAGCAGCTCAGGGCGGGAGCAGTACTTC. Translating gives CASSSGREQYF.

The chain uses TRBV13 and TRBJ2-2; 9 nucleotides line up with TRBD1. The germline gives CDR1 PRHDT, CDR2 FYEKMQ (reference sequence). The CDR3 spans 14 residues. Losses at the gene ends were 6 bases for V and 7 bases for J; bases not matched to a gene: 6. CDR3 sequence reads: CASRHRGQVGELFF. DNA for the CDR3: TGTGCCAGCAGGCACAGGGGGCAGGTCGGGGAGCTGTTTTTT. The whole variable domain, filled in from reference TRBV13 and TRBJ2-2, reads AAGVIQSPRHLIKEKRETATLKCYPIPRHDTVYWYQQGPGQDPQFLISFYEKMQSDKGSIPDRFSAQQFSDYHSELNMSSLELGDSALYFCASRHRGQVGELFFGEGSRLTVL.

The rearrangement links TRBV13 to TRBJ2-5, with 9 bases matching TRBD1. Germline V lookup: CDR1 PRHDT, CDR2 FYEKMQ (reference sequence). After removal of 4 bases from V and 7 bases from J, the junction contained 4 bases not matched to a gene. The length of the CDR3 is 13 residues. The CDR3 bases are TGTGCCAGCAGCTCAGGACAGGGGTGGACCCAGTACTTC. Translated, it gives CASSSGQGWTQYF.

The chain combines TRBV28 with TRBJ1-2, with D unresolved. Trimming shortened V by 5 bases and J by 4 bases, and 14 bases separated the two germline ends. The CDR3 totals 14 residues. Germline assignment: CDR1 MDHEN and CDR2 SYDVKM. The CDR3 DNA sequence: TGTGCCAGCAGTCCCACCAAACGGTTCTATGGCTACACCTTC. Translating gives CASSPTKRFYGYTF.

The rearrangement uses TRBV6-4 and TRBJ2-6; D is perhaps TRBD1 (5 bases). V was cut by 0 bases and J by 4 bases, with 10 bases left in between. The CDR3 totals 16 residues. Germline V gene lookup returns CDR1 MRHNA and CDR2 SNTAGT. CDR3 DNA sequence: TGTGCCAGCAGTGACTCTCCAGGGCGGGGGGCCAACGTCCTGACTTTC. Its translation is CASSDSPGRGANVLTF.

The V and J genes are TRBV19 and TRBJ2-6, with 11 nucleotides matching TRBD1. Per the germline V gene, CDR1 is LNHDA and CDR2 is SQIVND (reference sequence). CDR3 length: 19 residues. J lost 0 bases, V lost 4 bases, and 8 bases had no gene match. The CDR3 loop is CASSTPRGTGGSGANVLTF. CDR3 DNA: TGTGCCAGTAGTACCCCCCGAGGGACAGGGGGCTCTGGGGCCAACGTCCTGACTTTC.

The gene calls are TRBV6-7 and TRBJ2-7; possible D gene TRBD2, 5 bases. TRBV6-7 is assigned to the ORF class and has an uncertain function. This CDR3 has 15 amino acids. The germline V and J ends were trimmed by 9 bases and 0 bases, with 18 bases remaining between them. CDR3 region: CARKSTRVNSYEQYF. CDR3 DNA: TGTGCCAGAAAATCGACGAGGGTGAACTCCTACGAGCAGTACTTC.

The rearrangement joins TRBV19 to TRBJ1-1; D gene uncertain. Germline assignment: CDR1 LNHDA and CDR2 SQIVND (reference sequence). Trimming took 2 bases from V and 6 from J, leaving 10 bases between them. This CDR3 has 13 residues. The DNA for the CDR3 is TGTGCCAGTAGTATATTGGCTAGCGCTGAAGCTTTCTTT. Its translation: CASSILASAEAFF.

The J gene is TRBJ1-2, the V gene TRBV19, with TRBD1 matching over 7 bases. The J segment lost 4 bases and the V segment lost 5 bases, leaving 10 bases of the junction unmatched. Germline V gives CDR1 LNHDA, CDR2 SQIVND (reference sequence). The CDR3 has 15 residues. The DNA of the CDR3 is TGTGCCAGTAGTGACCTAAGGACAGGCAGCTATGGCTACACCTTC. Translating it yields CASSDLRTGSYGYTF.

This chain connects TRBV6-5 to TRBJ1-5; a possible D gene is TRBD1 (5 bases). Germline lookup yields CDR1 MNHEY and CDR2 SVGAGI. CDR3 length equals 13 residues. V lost 5 bases, J lost 5 bases, and 10 bases lay in between. CDR3 region: CASSATDYQPQHF. CDR3 nucleotide sequence: TGTGCCAGCAGTGCGACAGACTATCAGCCCCAGCATTTT.

V and J are TRBV5-1 and TRBJ1-1; D might be TRBD1 (6 bases). From germline, CDR1 is SGHRS and CDR2 YFSETQ. The ends were cut back, 3 bases at V and 9 bases at J, with 15 bases in the middle. CDR3 length: 13 residues. The CDR3 loop reads CASSWGQGYQAFF. In DNA, the CDR3 is TGCGCCAGCAGCTGGGGGCAGGGCTACCAAGCTTTCTTT.

The chain uses TRBV5-1 and TRBJ1-4, with a possible D match to TRBD1 (6 bases). Per the germline V gene, CDR1 is SGHRS and CDR2 is YFSETQ. CDR3 size: 16 residues. Trimming removed 0 bases from V and 7 bases from J, with 16 bases in between. The CDR3 nucleotides read TGCGCCAGCAGCTTGGGGGTGGGGGCGTCGGGTGAAAAACTGTTTTTT. Translated, it gives CASSLGVGASGEKLFF.

The V call is TRBV7-9, the J call TRBJ1-2; the match to TRBD1 covers 7 bases. The germline V gene encodes CDR1 SEHNR and CDR2 FQNEAQ (reference sequence). CDR3 length: 16 residues. The junction had 12 bases not matched to a gene; V was cut back by 4 bases and J by 4 bases. CDR3 DNA: TGTGCCAGCAGCTCCATATCAAGACAGGGCGGCTATGGCTACACCTTC. Translated, it gives CASSSISRQGGYGYTF.

The chain is built from TRBV7-8 and TRBJ2-6; 9 positions agree with TRBD1. J lost 2 bases, V lost 8 bases, and 7 bases had no gene match. This CDR3 is 16 amino acids long. CDR1 is SGHVS, CDR2 FQNEAQ, per germline. This chain's CDR3 is CASAQQGAPGANVLTF. The CDR3, as DNA: TGTGCCAGCGCCCAACAGGGGGCGCCTGGGGCCAACGTCCTGACTTTC.

The gene calls are TRBV28 and TRBJ2-7, with D uncertain. In germline, CDR1 is MDHEN, CDR2 SYDVKM. The CDR3 length is 17 residues. V lost 3 bases and J 2 bases, leaving 20 bases between the germline ends. CDR3 coding DNA: TGTGCCAGCAGTTTCTTTCCCCGCCCGAGTGTCCCCTACGAGCAGTACTTC. This translates into CASSFFPRPSVPYEQYF.

This chain connects TRBV6-5 to TRBJ2-7; TRBD1 matches at 9 bases. The CDR3 runs 15 residues. The germline V gene encodes CDR1 MNHEY and CDR2 SVGAGI. V lost 6 bases to trimming and J lost 0 bases; unmatched junction nucleotides: 6. The CDR3 loop is CASSYGQGTSYEQYF. The CDR3 DNA reads as TGTGCCAGCAGCTACGGACAGGGGACCTCCTACGAGCAGTACTTC.

The rearrangement links TRBV7-9 to TRBJ1-1; TRBD1 matches at 7 bases. Trimming cost V 5 bases and J 10 bases; bases outside gene matches: 19. This CDR3 comprises 16 residues. The germline V gene has CDR1 SEHNR and CDR2 FQNEAQ (reference sequence). The CDR3 region has the DNA TGTGCCAGCAGCCCCCACCCGGGACAGAACATATGGTCAGCTTTCTTT. This sequence encodes CASSPHPGQNIWSAFF.

This chain connects TRBV11-2 to TRBJ2-5; 8 bases line up with TRBD1. The J call may be incorrect, as the DNA end agrees better with TRBJ2-7. This CDR3 is 14 amino acids long. Germline V gene sequence: CDR1 SGHAT, CDR2 FQNNGV. CDR3 nucleotide sequence: TGTGCCAGCAGCCCCCGGGACAGGTTCTACGAGCAGTACTTC. This translates into CASSPRDRFYEQYF.

J is TRBJ2-7 and V is TRBV5-1; 14 nucleotides line up with TRBD2. Germline values: CDR1 SGHRS, CDR2 YFSETQ. The CDR3 sequence is 18 residues long. V was pared by 4 bases and J by 0 bases, with 9 bases of the junction left unmatched. CDR3 sequence: CASSGGTSGGRDSYEQYF. DNA for the CDR3: TGCGCCAGCAGCGGAGGGACTAGCGGGGGCCGAGACTCCTACGAGCAGTACTTC.

Written as DNA, the CDR3 is TGTGCCAGCAGCCCGGGACAGGGGATACGATCTGAAGCTTTCTTT. Translating it yields CASSPGQGIRSEAFF. The chain combines TRBV5-4 with TRBJ1-1; 10 bases fit TRBD1. CDR1 is SGHNT and CDR2 is YYREEE in the germline V gene (reference sequence). The CDR3 spans 15 residues. J lost 6 bases, V lost 4 bases, and 9 bases had no gene match.

The chain joins TRBV5-8 to TRBJ1-2; D gene uncertain. CDR1 and CDR2 (germline): SGHTS, YDEGEE. The germline V and J ends were trimmed by 2 bases and 7 bases, with 12 bases remaining between them. The CDR3 has 13 amino acids. The DNA for the CDR3 is TGTGCCAGCAGCTTAGACAAGATGCGTGGCTACACCTTC. As protein: CASSLDKMRGYTF.